The 27 T cell receptor beta chains given below trace back to one sample, sequenced in a study of T cells in Graves' hyperthyroidism and ophthalmopathy. Researchers amplified the TCR beta CDR3 regions from RNA transcripts. Primed by the HTBI set, a first-round RT-PCR was run on the TCR CDR3. TCRdb re-called the multiplex PCR reads through MiXCR, storing one row per CDR3 protein. The sample includes hundreds of thousands of distinct CDR3 sequences, roughly 22% seen only once; the top ten take under 55%. The source material was blood. The receptors come from a woman in her seventies with Graves' ophthalmopathy.

V is TRBV24-1 and J is TRBJ2-2; 8 bases map to TRBD2. The CDR3 is 13 amino acids. Germline CDR1 and CDR2: KGHDR and SFDVKD. After removal of 7 bases from V and 6 bases from J, the junction contained 3 bases not matched to a gene. CDR3: CATSLSGAGELFF. CDR3 nucleotide sequence: TGTGCCACCAGCCTTAGCGGGGCCGGGGAGCTGTTTTTT.

This clonotype has ten or more counts. The chain uses TRBV2 and TRBJ2-3; D unresolved. The CDR3 contains 14 residues. V lost 6 bases and J 1 base, leaving 11 bases between the germline ends. CDR1 and CDR2 (germline): SNHLY, FYNNEI. CDR3 loop: CASRASSGTDTQYF. In DNA, the CDR3 is TGTGCCAGCAGGGCGTCCTCGGGCACAGATACGCAGTATTTT.

The chain uses TRBV20-1 and TRBJ1-6; D not resolved. V lost 0 bases, J lost 4 bases, and 4 bases lay in between. This CDR3 spans 13 amino acids. CDR1 is DFQATT, CDR2 SNEGSKA, per germline (reference sequence). CDR3 amino acids: CSARDPYNSPLHF. CDR3 sequence (DNA): TGCAGTGCTAGAGATCCATATAATTCACCCCTCCACTTT.

The chain links TRBV3-1 to TRBJ1-1; D ambiguous. CDR1 and CDR2 from the germline V gene are LGHDT and YNNKEL (reference sequence). The CDR3 is 12 residues long. V was cut by 0 bases and J by 10 bases, with 9 bases left in between. For the CDR3, the DNA is TGTGCCAGCAGCCAAGACCACCGCCTAGCTTTCTTT. Translating gives CASSQDHRLAFF.

This clonotype was counted ten times or more. Its ends do not fully match the called genes, so a read error is possible. The chain recombines TRBV2 with TRBJ2-4; D is perhaps TRBD1 (6 bases). The V gene's germline CDR1 is SNHLY and CDR2 FYNNEI. The CDR3 has 14 amino acids. This CDR3 reads CASSEGQFIDIQYF. For the CDR3, the DNA is TGTGCCAGCAGCGAAGGACAGTTTATTGACATTCAGTACTTC.

This clonotype came up a few times. This sequence joins TRBV20-1 and TRBJ2-1; TRBD2 aligns across 11 bases. V shed 1 base and J 7 bases; nucleotides not matched to a gene: 6. This CDR3 has 15 amino acids. In germline, CDR1 is DFQATT, CDR2 SNEGSKA (reference sequence). The CDR3 loop is CSARVRTSGSNEQFF. In nucleotides, the CDR3 is TGCAGTGCTAGAGTCCGGACTAGCGGGTCGAATGAGCAGTTCTTC.

This clonotype was detected only a few times. V gene TRBV6-6 combines with J gene TRBJ2-2; 10 nucleotides line up with TRBD2. With V trimmed by 0 bases and J by 6 bases, 10 bases remained unmatched. Germline V gene sequence: CDR1 MNHNY, CDR2 SVGAGI (reference sequence). The CDR3 spans 18 residues. The CDR3 sequence: CASSYSLAGGFKAGELFF. In DNA, the CDR3 is TGTGCCAGCAGTTACTCGTTAGCGGGAGGATTTAAAGCCGGGGAGCTGTTTTTT.

This clonotype was seen a few times. The V call is TRBV5-1, the J call TRBJ2-3; 9 nucleotides match TRBD1. Germline V CDR1 and CDR2: SGHRS, YFSETQ. The CDR3 totals 15 residues. J lost 4 bases, V lost 4 bases, and 7 bases had no gene match. The CDR3 sequence: CASSAGTGLADTQYF. The CDR3 nucleotides read TGCGCCAGCAGCGCAGGGACAGGGTTAGCAGATACGCAGTATTTT. Drawing the rest from reference TRBV5-1 and TRBJ2-3, the complete variable domain is KAGVTQTPRYLIKTRGQQVTLSCSPISGHRSVSWYQQTPGQGLQFLFEYFSETQRNKGNFPGRFSGRQFSNSRSEMNVSTLELGDSALYLCASSAGTGLADTQYFGPGTRLTVL.

The table lists this clonotype with a few counts. V gene TRBV9 combines with J gene TRBJ2-1; D may be TRBD2 (5 bases). The CDR3 runs to 17 residues. With 4 bases removed from V and 4 bases from J, the gap between germline ends came to 21 bases. Germline lookup yields CDR1 SGDLS and CDR2 YYNGEE. CDR3 DNA sequence: TGTGCCAGCAGCCCCCCCCCGGACTCCTTCCGATACAATGAGCAGTTCTTC. This codes for CASSPPPDSFRYNEQFF.

This clonotype was detected a few times. The V and J genes are TRBV20-1 and TRBJ2-5; no clear D. Trimming left V 3 bases short and J 9 bases short, with 17 bases between. Germline values: CDR1 DFQATT, CDR2 SNEGSKA (reference sequence). CDR3 size: 13 residues. CDR3 in amino acids: CSASEDSPGAQYF. In DNA, the CDR3 is TGCAGTGCTAGCGAAGACTCCCCTGGAGCCCAGTACTTC.

This clonotype was picked up a small number of times. The chain carries TRBV29-1 and TRBJ1-2, with 9 bases fitting TRBD1. The CDR3 loop spans 14 amino acids. Germline V gives CDR1 SQVTM, CDR2 ANQGSEA. Unmatched junction bases numbered 9, after V lost 5 bases and J lost 5 bases. In DNA form, the CDR3 reads TGCAGCGTTCTGGACAGGGGAGGGAAGTATGGCTACACCTTC. Translating it yields CSVLDRGGKYGYTF.

On this clonotype itself: One junction end does not reproduce the germline sequence, and a read error may be involved. The V and J genes are TRBV5-1 and TRBJ2-2; possibly TRBD2 for D (5 bases). CDR1 SGHRS and CDR2 YFSETQ come from the germline V gene. There are 13 residues in the CDR3. The CDR3: CASSLEGTGELSF. Written as DNA, the CDR3 is TGCGCCAGCAGCTTGGAAGGCACCGGGGAGCTGTCTTTT.

V is TRBV7-2 and J is TRBJ2-7, with D perhaps assigned TRBD1 or TRBD2 (5 bases each). The CDR3 sequence is 11 residues long. CDR1 and CDR2 (germline): SGHTA, FQGNSA. V lost 8 bases and J 9 bases, leaving 14 bases between the germline ends. The chain's CDR3 is CASGTGFVQYF. DNA for the CDR3: TGTGCCAGCGGGACGGGGTTCGTGCAGTACTTC.

The chain carries TRBV10-3 and TRBJ2-5; 7 bases fit TRBD2. The length of the CDR3 is 14 residues. Germline CDR1 reads ENHRY; CDR2 reads SYGVKD. The ends lost 2 bases at V and 5 bases at J; junction bases unmatched: 5. Written as DNA, the CDR3 is TGTGCCATCAGTGAGACGGGGGGTAGGGAGACCCAGTACTTC. Residues: CAISETGGRETQYF.

The chain carries TRBV18 and TRBJ2-1; D call uncertain. V lost 6 bases, J lost 9 bases, and 12 bases lay in between. Germline CDR1 reads KGHSH; CDR2 reads LQKENI. This CDR3 has 12 amino acids. For the CDR3, the DNA is TGTGCCAGCTCTCCAAAGGACGGTGAGCAGTTCTTC. This sequence encodes CASSPKDGEQFF.

The CDR3 loop is CAISSLLASLSTDTQYF. Written as DNA, the CDR3 is TGTGCCATCAGTTCCCTACTTGCGTCCTTAAGCACAGATACGCAGTATTTT. V and J are TRBV10-3 and TRBJ2-3; no reliable D call. The V end was cut by 5 bases, the J end by 0 bases, with 18 bases between. This CDR3 contains 17 residues. The germline V gene has CDR1 ENHRY and CDR2 SYGVKD.

The chain employs TRBV6-2 or TRBV6-3 and TRBJ2-4; D unresolved. CDR1 MNHEY and CDR2 SVGEGT come from the germline V gene. The CDR3 covers 14 residues. Trimming removed 6 bases at V and 5 bases at J, with 14 bases between. DNA for the CDR3: TGTGCCAGCAGCCCCCGTGGGGTGGAAAACATTCAGTACTTC. Translating it yields CASSPRGVENIQYF.

This clonotype appeared many times. The V call is TRBV12-3 or TRBV12-4, the J call TRBJ2-5, with a possible D match to TRBD1 (5 bases). Trimming removed 6 bases at V and 5 bases at J, with 13 bases between. This CDR3 is built from 13 residues. In nucleotides, the CDR3 is TGTGCCAGCAGGCGTCAGGGATCGGAGACCCAGTACTTC. It specifies CASRRQGSETQYF.

This clonotype was counted only a few times. V is TRBV30 and J is TRBJ2-3; TRBD2 matches at 7 bases. This CDR3 spans 15 amino acids. Germline V gives CDR1 GTSNPN, CDR2 SVGIG (reference sequence). Trimming at V came to 0 bases and at J to 4 bases, leaving 7 bases not matched to a gene. The CDR3 sequence is CAWSVGGSGADTQYF. The DNA for the CDR3 is TGTGCCTGGAGTGTCGGGGGGAGTGGGGCAGATACGCAGTATTTT. Supplemented by reference TRBV30 and TRBJ2-3, the full variable domain reads SQTIHQWPATLVQPVGSPLSLECTVEGTSNPNLYWYRQAAGRGLQLLFYSVGIGQISSEVPQNLSASRPQDRQFILSSKKLLLSDSGFYLCAWSVGGSGADTQYFGPGTRLTVL.

The sample holds many counts of this clonotype. The V and J genes are TRBV12-3 or TRBV12-4 and TRBJ1-2, with a possible D match to TRBD1 (6 bases). Trimming left V 6 bases short and J 8 bases short, with 10 bases between. The CDR3 is 11 amino acids. CDR3 nucleotide sequence: TGTGCCAGCAGAAGTGACAGGGGCTACACCTTC. It translates to CASRSDRGYTF.

V is TRBV6-1 and J is TRBJ1-1; D possibly corresponds to TRBD1 (5 bases). The V gene's germline CDR1 is MNHNS and CDR2 SASEGT. The CDR3 runs to 18 residues. V was clipped by 6 bases and J by 1 base, with 24 bases between them. This CDR3 is CASRGLIFNGGKNTEAFF. CDR3 nucleotide sequence: TGTGCCAGCAGAGGGCTGATTTTTAACGGGGGGAAGAACACTGAAGCTTTCTTT.

This clonotype was detected a few times. The J gene is TRBJ2-3, the V gene TRBV7-2, with 12 bases that match TRBD1. J was trimmed by 11 bases and V by 6 bases; bases with no gene match: 12. The CDR3 is made up of 15 amino acids. Germline assignment: CDR1 SGHTA and CDR2 FQGNSA. The CDR3 DNA follows: TGTGCCAGCAGTTACGGGACAGGGGGCGGGGTTAGGCAGTATTTT. Residues: CASSYGTGGGVRQYF.

This clonotype showed up just a few times. This chain joins TRBV6-2 or TRBV6-3 and TRBJ2-3; no clear D gene. Per the germline V gene, CDR1 is MNHEY and CDR2 is SVGEGT. The CDR3 spans 15 residues. V was clipped by 0 bases and J by 0 bases, with 7 bases between them. The chain's CDR3 is CASSYSQVSTDTQYF. DNA for the CDR3: TGTGCCAGCAGTTACTCGCAGGTCAGCACAGATACGCAGTATTTT.

The table lists this clonotype with many counts. This sequence joins TRBV30 and TRBJ1-2, with a tentative D call TRBD1 (5 bases). The germline V gene has CDR1 GTSNPN and CDR2 SVGIG (reference sequence). CDR3 length: 14 amino acids. Trimming took off 2 bases at V and 1 base at J, with 11 bases between the two ends. For the CDR3, the DNA is TGTGCCTGGAGTCCAGGGAGGCGTAACTATGGCTACACCTTC. It translates to CAWSPGRRNYGYTF.

The CDR3 DNA reads as TGTGCCAGCAGTGTCACCTATGAGCAGTTCTTC. It is translated as CASSVTYEQFF. V gene TRBV2 combines with J gene TRBJ2-1; D unresolved. This CDR3 contains 11 residues. Germline V lookup: CDR1 SNHLY, CDR2 FYNNEI. Trimming shortened V by 4 bases and J by 8 bases, and 6 bases separated the two germline ends.

The V gene is TRBV20-1, the J gene TRBJ2-1, with TRBD2 matching over 8 bases. Germline CDR1 reads DFQATT; CDR2 reads SNEGSKA (reference sequence). The CDR3 runs to 14 residues. The trim removed 3 bases at V and 4 bases at J, leaving 5 bases unmatched. The CDR3 coding sequence is TGCAGTGCTAGTTCACTAGCGGTATACAATGAGCAGTTCTTC. It translates to CSASSLAVYNEQFF.

In this sample, this clonotype turned up a few times. CDR3 DNA sequence: TGTGCCAGCAAACTAGGCCCCAGAAATGAGCAGTTCTTC. Protein sequence: CASKLGPRNEQFF. This rearrangement joins TRBV6-1 to TRBJ2-1; D perhaps matches TRBD2 (5 bases). The CDR3 has 13 amino acids. Germline CDR1 reads MNHNS; CDR2 reads SASEGT. V lost 7 bases, J lost 7 bases, and 14 bases lay in between.